Sequencing of this T cell receptor beta chain was carried out in a study of T-cell memory formation after mild COVID-19. Study in general: Largely, the TCR clusters proved donor specific.

V lost 3 bases, J lost 1 base, and 9 bases lay in between. This CDR3 region has 14 residues. CDR1 is SEHNR, CDR2 FQNEAQ, per germline (reference sequence). Study-level results: The study detected some responding clones in pre-infection memory, suggesting cross-reactive memory joined.

The table lists this clonotype with many counts. Antigen specificity is unknown. Each CDR3 protein gets one entry after TCRdb re-called the 5' RACE reads with MiXCR. This sample has 400,000 to 500,000 distinct CDR3 sequences; around 18% occur once, and the top ten carry 7.5% to 10%. Sequences were obtained from PBMCs or a T cell subset sorted from them (not recorded which). This chain connects TRBV7-9 to TRBJ2-5; maybe TRBD1 (5 bases). This receptor was taken from an adult woman who had mild COVID-19 (a few samples of this study predate the infection). Cell type and time point are not known. The CDR3 DNA reads TGTGCCAGCAGCTTGTCAGGGTCCCAAGAGACCCAGTACTTC. Translation: CASSLSGSQETQYF.